This record looks at one TCR beta chain sequence and its context. The antigen is not known. Per germline, CDR1 WNHNN and CDR2 SYGVQD (reference sequence). This CDR3 is built from 20 residues. V lost 1 base and J 3 bases, leaving 28 bases between the germline ends. Primers for the PCR totalled 60 Vbeta and 13 Jbeta. The method was immunoSEQ multiplex PCR; TCRdb's version includes in-frame clones alone and lacks a portion of them. The sample has about 150,000 clones, nearly 80% seen once; the top ten hold 9.5% to 15%. These data come from a study of cytomegalovirus exposure and HLA in healthy donors. Overall study results and limits: One later analysis reportedly identified an Asian-associated ancestry cluster that showed fewer N-insertions than the roughly 670-donor mean.

Healthy individuals who donated bone marrow served as the donors. The chain is built from TRBV10-1 and TRBJ2-7; D is possibly TRBD1 (5 bases). The TCR comes from a man aged 25 to 45 in good health and CMV-seropositive. Specimen: PBMCs. The DNA of the CDR3 is TGCGCCAGCAGTGAGTTTTCGGCGACAGAAGCCCCGCTCAAGAACTACGAGCAGTACTTC. Translating gives CASSEFSATEAPLKNYEQYF.